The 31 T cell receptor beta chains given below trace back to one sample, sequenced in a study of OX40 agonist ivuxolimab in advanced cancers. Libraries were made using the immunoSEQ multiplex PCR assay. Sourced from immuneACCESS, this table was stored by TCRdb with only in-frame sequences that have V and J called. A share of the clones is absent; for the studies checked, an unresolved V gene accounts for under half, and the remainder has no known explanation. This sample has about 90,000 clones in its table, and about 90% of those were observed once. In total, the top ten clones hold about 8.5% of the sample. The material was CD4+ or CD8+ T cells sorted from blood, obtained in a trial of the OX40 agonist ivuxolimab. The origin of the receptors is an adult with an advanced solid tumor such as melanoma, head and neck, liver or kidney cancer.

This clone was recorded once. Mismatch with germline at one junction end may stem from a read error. CDR3 nucleotides: TGTGCCTGGAGTTTCCGGATTCATTGGGTTTTT. Translating it yields CAWSFRIHWVF. This rearrangement joins TRBV30 to TRBJ1-4; D gene ambiguous. Germline CDR1 GTSNPN, CDR2 SVGIG (reference sequence). This CDR3 has 11 amino acids.

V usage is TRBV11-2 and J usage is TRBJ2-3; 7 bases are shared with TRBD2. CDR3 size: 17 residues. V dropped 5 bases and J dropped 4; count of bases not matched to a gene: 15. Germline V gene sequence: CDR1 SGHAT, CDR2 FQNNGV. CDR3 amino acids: CASSPIRGGRGSDTQYF. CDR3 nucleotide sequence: TGTGCCAGCAGCCCCATACGTGGCGGGAGAGGCTCAGATACGCAGTATTTT.

Here the CDR3 DNA reads TGTGCCAGCAGCTCGGGAACCTCTGGAAACACCATATATTTT. Translated: CASSSGTSGNTIYF. The chain recombines TRBV13 with TRBJ1-3; D is unclear. V was shortened by 4 bases and J by 0 bases, with 7 bases between the two germline ends. CDR1 is PRHDT and CDR2 is FYEKMQ in the germline V gene (reference sequence). The CDR3 loop spans 14 amino acids. Full variable domain (rest looked up from reference TRBV13 and TRBJ1-3): AAGVIQSPRHLIKEKRETATLKCYPIPRHDTVYWYQQGPGQDPQFLISFYEKMQSDKGSIPDRFSAQQFSDYHSELNMSSLELGDSALYFCASSSGTSGNTIYFGEGSWLTVV.

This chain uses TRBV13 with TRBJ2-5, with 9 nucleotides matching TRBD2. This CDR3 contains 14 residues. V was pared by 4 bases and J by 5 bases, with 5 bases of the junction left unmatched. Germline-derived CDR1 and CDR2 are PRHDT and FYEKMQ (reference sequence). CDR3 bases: TGTGCCAGCAGCTCCGTCGGGACTAGCGAGACCCAGTACTTC. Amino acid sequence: CASSSVGTSETQYF.

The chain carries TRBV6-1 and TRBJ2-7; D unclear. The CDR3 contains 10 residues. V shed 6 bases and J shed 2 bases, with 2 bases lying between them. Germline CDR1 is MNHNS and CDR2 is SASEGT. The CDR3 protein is CASRAYEQYF. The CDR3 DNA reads TGTGCCAGCAGAGCCTACGAGCAGTACTTC.

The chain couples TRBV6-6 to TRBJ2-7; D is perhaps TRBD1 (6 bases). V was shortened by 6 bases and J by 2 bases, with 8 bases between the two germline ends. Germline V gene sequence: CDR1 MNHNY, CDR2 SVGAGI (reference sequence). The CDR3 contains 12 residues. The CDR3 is CASRQGAYEQYF. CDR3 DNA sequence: TGTGCCAGCAGACAGGGTGCCTACGAGCAGTACTTC.

CDR3 in DNA: TGTGCCTGGAGTCAGGACAGAACGATTCAGCCCCAGCATTTT. Protein product: CAWSQDRTIQPQHF. The chain links TRBV30 to TRBJ1-5; maybe TRBD1 (6 bases). The CDR3 is 14 residues long. The V end lost 2 bases, the J end lost 6 bases, and 14 bases lay between the germline ends. Germline V lookup: CDR1 GTSNPN, CDR2 SVGIG (reference sequence).

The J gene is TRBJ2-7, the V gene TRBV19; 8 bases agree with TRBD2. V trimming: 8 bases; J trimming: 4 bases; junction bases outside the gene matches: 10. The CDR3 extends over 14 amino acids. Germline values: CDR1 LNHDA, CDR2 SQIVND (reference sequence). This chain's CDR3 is CASQSREGWYEQYF. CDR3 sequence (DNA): TGTGCCAGTCAATCCCGGGAGGGATGGTACGAGCAGTACTTC.

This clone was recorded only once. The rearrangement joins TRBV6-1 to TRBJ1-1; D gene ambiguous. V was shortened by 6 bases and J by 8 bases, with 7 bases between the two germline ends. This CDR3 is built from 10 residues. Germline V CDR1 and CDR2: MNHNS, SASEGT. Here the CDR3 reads CASRWPEAFF. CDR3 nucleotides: TGTGCCAGCAGGTGGCCCGAAGCTTTCTTT.

The CDR3 DNA reads as TGCGCCAGCAGTCGGACGTCCGTCACTGAAGCTTTCTTT. Amino acid sequence: CASSRTSVTEAFF. The chain employs TRBV5-1 and TRBJ1-1; D not resolved. V was clipped by 5 bases and J by 4 bases, with 12 bases between them. Germline-derived CDR1 and CDR2 are SGHRS and YFSETQ. The CDR3 covers 13 residues.

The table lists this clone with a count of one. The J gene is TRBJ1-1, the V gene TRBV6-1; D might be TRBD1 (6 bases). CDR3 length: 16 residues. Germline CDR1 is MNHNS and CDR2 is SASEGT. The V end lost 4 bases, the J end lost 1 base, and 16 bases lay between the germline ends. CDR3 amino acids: CASSARGAAKNTEAFF. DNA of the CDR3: TGTGCCAGCAGTGCTAGGGGGGCAGCCAAGAACACTGAAGCTTTCTTT.

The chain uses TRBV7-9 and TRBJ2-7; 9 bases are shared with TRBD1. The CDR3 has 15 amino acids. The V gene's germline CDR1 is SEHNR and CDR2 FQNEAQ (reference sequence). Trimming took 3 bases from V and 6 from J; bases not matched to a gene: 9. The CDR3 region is CASSLWGDRVSEQYF. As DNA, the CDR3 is TGTGCCAGCAGCTTGTGGGGGGACAGGGTGTCCGAGCAGTACTTC.

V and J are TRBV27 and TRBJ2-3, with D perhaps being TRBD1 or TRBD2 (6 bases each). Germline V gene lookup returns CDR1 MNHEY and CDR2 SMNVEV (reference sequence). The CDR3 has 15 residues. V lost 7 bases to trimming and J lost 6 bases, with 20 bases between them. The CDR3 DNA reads TGTGCCAGCACCCCTTACGGGGGCTCTAGGGATACGCAGTATTTT. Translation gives CASTPYGGSRDTQYF.

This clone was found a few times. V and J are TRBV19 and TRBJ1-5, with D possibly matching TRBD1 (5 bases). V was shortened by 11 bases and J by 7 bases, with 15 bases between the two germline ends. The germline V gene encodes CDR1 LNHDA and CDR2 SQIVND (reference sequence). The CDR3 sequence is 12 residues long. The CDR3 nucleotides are TGTGCCTCGGGGGGGGTTGGCCAGCCCCAGCATTTT. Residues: CASGGVGQPQHF.

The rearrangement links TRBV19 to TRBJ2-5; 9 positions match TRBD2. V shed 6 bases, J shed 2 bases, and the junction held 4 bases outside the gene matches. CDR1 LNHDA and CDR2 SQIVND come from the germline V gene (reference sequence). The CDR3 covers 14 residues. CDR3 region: CASRSGRLQETQYF. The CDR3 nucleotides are TGTGCCAGTAGAAGCGGGAGGCTTCAAGAGACCCAGTACTTC.

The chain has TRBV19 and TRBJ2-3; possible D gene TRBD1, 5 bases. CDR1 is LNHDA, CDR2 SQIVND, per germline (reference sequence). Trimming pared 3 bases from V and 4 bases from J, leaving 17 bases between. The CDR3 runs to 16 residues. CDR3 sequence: CASSIQGAGHPDTQYF. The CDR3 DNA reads TGTGCCAGTAGTATCCAGGGTGCAGGGCATCCAGATACGCAGTATTTT.

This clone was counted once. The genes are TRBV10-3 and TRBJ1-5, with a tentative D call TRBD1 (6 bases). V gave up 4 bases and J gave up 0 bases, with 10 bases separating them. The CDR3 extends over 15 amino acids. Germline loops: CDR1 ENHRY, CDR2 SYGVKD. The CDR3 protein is CAISATGYSNQPQHF. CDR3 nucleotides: TGTGCCATCAGTGCCACAGGGTATAGCAATCAGCCCCAGCATTTT.

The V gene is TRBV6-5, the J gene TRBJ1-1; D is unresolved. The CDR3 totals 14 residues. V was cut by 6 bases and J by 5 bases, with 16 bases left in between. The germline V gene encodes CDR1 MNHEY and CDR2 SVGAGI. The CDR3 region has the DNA TGTGCCAGCAGATCGGAGTCAAGGACGACTGAAGCTTTCTTT. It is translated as CASRSESRTTEAFF.

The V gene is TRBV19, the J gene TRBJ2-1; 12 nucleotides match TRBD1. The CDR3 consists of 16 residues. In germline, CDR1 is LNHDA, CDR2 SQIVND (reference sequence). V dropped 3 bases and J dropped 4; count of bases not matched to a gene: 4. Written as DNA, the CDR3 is TGTGCCAGTAGTATCAGGGGACAGGGGGCGTACAATGAGCAGTTCTTC. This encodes CASSIRGQGAYNEQFF. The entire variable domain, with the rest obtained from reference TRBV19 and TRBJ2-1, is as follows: DGGITQSPKYLFRKEGQNVTLSCEQNLNHDAMYWYRQDPGQGLRLIYYSQIVNDFQKGDIAEGYSVSREKKESFPLTVTSAQKNPTAFYLCASSIRGQGAYNEQFFGPGTRLTVL.

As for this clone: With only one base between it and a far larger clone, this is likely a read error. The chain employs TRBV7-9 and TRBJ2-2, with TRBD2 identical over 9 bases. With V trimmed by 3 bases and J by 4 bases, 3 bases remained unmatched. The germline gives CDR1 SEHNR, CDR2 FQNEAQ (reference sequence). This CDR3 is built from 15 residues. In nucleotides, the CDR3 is TGTGCCAGCAGCTTCGAAGCGGGAGGCACCGGGGAGCTGTTTTTT. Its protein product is CASSFEAGGTGELFF. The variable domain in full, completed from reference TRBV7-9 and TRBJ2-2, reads DTGVSQNPRHKITKRGQNVTFRCDPISEHNRLYWYRQTLGQGPEFLTYFQNEAQLEKSRLLSDRFSAERPKGSFSTLEIQRTEQGDSAMYLCASSFEAGGTGELFFGEGSRLTVL.

CDR3 loop: CAWSFAGEPQHF. The CDR3 DNA sequence: TGTGCCTGGAGTTTTGCGGGGGAGCCCCAGCATTTT. The chain couples TRBV30 to TRBJ1-5, with D perhaps TRBD1 (5 bases). Trimming took 2 bases from V and 8 from J, leaving 10 bases between them. The CDR3 loop spans 12 amino acids. Germline V gene sequence: CDR1 GTSNPN, CDR2 SVGIG (reference sequence). The complete variable domain, with remaining parts taken from reference TRBV30 and TRBJ1-5, reads SQTIHQWPATLVQPVGSPLSLECTVEGTSNPNLYWYRQAAGRGLQLLFYSVGIGQISSEVPQNLSASRPQDRQFILSSKKLLLSDSGFYLCAWSFAGEPQHFGDGTRLSIL.

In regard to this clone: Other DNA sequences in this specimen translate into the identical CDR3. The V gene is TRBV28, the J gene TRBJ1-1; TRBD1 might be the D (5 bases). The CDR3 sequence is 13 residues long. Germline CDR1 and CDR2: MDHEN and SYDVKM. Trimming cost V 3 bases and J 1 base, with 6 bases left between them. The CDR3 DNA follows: TGTGCCAGCAGTTTGGGACCGAACACTGAAGCTTTCTTT. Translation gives CASSLGPNTEAFF.

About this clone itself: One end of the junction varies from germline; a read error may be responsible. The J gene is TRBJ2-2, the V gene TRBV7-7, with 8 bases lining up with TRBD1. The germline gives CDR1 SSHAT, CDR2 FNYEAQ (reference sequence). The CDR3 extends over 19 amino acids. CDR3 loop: CASSFDSSGGYGDTGELFF. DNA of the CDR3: TGTGCTAGCAGCTTTGATTCCTCAGGGGGCTACGGGGACACCGGGGAGCTGTTTTTT. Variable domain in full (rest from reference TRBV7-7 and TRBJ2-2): GAGVSQSPRYKVTKRGQDVTLRCDPISSHATLYWYQQALGQGPEFLTYFNYEAQPDKSGLPSDRFSAERPEGSISTLTIQRTEQRDSAMYRCASSFDSSGGYGDTGELFFGEGSRLTVL.

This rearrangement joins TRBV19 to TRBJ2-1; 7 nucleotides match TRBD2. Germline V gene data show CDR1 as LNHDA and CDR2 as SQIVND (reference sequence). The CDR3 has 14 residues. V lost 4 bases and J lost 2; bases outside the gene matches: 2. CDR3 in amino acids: CASSKSGTYNEQFF. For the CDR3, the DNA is TGTGCCAGTAGTAAAAGCGGGACCTACAATGAGCAGTTCTTC.

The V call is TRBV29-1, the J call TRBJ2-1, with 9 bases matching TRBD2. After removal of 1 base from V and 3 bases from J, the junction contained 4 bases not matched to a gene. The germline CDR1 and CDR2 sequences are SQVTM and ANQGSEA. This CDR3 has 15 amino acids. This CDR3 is CSVEVASGIYNEQFF. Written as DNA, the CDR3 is TGCAGCGTTGAAGTAGCTAGCGGGATCTACAATGAGCAGTTCTTC.

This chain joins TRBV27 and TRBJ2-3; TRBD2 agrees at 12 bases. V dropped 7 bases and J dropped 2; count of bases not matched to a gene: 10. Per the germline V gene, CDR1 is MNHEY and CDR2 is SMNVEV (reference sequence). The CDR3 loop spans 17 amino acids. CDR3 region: CASTASGTSGHTDTQYF. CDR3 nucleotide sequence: TGTGCCAGCACCGCTTCCGGGACTAGCGGGCACACAGATACGCAGTATTTT.

CDR3 in amino acids: CASKTGFYEAFF. The CDR3 DNA sequence: TGTGCCAGCAAGACAGGTTTTTACGAAGCTTTCTTT. The gene calls are TRBV27 and TRBJ1-1; D perhaps matches TRBD1 (6 bases). Germline V gene data show CDR1 as MNHEY and CDR2 as SMNVEV (reference sequence). The CDR3 sequence is 12 residues long. V lost 7 bases to trimming and J lost 8 bases, with 14 bases between them.

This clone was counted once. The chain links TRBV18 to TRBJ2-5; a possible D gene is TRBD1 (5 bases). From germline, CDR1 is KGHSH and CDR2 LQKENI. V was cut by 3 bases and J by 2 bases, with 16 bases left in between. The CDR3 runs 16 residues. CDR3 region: CASSPRYQGRQETQYF. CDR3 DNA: TGTGCCAGCTCACCGAGATATCAGGGAAGGCAAGAGACCCAGTACTTC. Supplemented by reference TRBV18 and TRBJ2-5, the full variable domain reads NAGVMQNPRHLVRRRGQEARLRCSPMKGHSHVYWYRQLPEEGLKFMVYLQKENIIDESGMPKERFSAEFPKEGPSILRIQQVVRGDSAAYFCASSPRYQGRQETQYFGPGTRLLVL.

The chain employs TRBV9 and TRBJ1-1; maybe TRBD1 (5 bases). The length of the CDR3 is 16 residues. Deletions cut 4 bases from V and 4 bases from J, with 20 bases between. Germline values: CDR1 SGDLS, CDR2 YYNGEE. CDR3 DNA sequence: TGTGCCAGCAGCTCTACAGATCTAGTAAGGGGCACTGAAGCTTTCTTT. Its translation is CASSSTDLVRGTEAFF.

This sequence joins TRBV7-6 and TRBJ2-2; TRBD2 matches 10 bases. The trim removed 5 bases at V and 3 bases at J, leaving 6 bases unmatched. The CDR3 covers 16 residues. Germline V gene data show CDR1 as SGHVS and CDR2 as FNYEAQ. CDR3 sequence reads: CASSPRTSGHTGELFF. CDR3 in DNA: TGTGCCAGCAGCCCTCGGACTAGCGGCCACACCGGGGAGCTGTTTTTT.

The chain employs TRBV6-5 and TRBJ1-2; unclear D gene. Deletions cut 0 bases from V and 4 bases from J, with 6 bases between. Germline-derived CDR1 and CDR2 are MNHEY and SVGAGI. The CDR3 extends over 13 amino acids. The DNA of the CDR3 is TGTGCCAGCAGTTACTCCGCAGTCTATGGCTACACCTTC. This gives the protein CASSYSAVYGYTF.